Listed here are 6 T cell receptor beta chains from one sample, sequenced in a study of blood T cell repertoires in COVID-19. Sequenced by immunoSEQ multiplex PCR; TCRdb stores in-frame clones only, minus some. The sample carries about 300,000 clones, about 90% recorded once. Sequences were obtained from PBMCs or T cells enriched from blood (not recorded which). The origin of the receptors is a woman aged 50 to 60 who had been exposed to COVID-19.

The chain carries TRBV2 and TRBJ2-2; the D gene is possibly TRBD2 (5 bases). With 8 bases removed from V and 4 bases from J, the gap between germline ends came to 11 bases. This CDR3 is 13 amino acids long. The germline V gene encodes CDR1 SNHLY and CDR2 FYNNEI. In DNA form, the CDR3 reads TGTGCCAGCCGAGGGAGCCGCACCGGGGAGCTGTTTTTT. Translated, it gives CASRGSRTGELFF. Complete variable domain (other parts from reference TRBV2 and TRBJ2-2): EPEVTQTPSHQVTQMGQEVILRCVPISNHLYFYWYRQILGQKVEFLVSFYNNEISEKSEIFDDQFSVERPDGSNFTLKIRSTKLEDSAMYFCASRGSRTGELFFGEGSRLTVL.

As DNA, the CDR3 is TGTGCCAGCAGCTTGGGTCCGGGACAGGGGGAAGAGACCCAGTACTTC. This sequence encodes CASSLGPGQGEETQYF. This rearrangement joins TRBV5-4 to TRBJ2-5, with 11 bases lining up with TRBD1. The length of the CDR3 is 16 residues. V gave up 0 bases and J gave up 3 bases; unmatched junction bases: 4. Germline CDR1 SGHNT, CDR2 YYREEE (reference sequence).

The rearrangement uses TRBV2 and TRBJ2-1; 7 nucleotides align to TRBD2. The J segment lost 9 bases and the V segment lost 6 bases, leaving 14 bases of the junction unmatched. This CDR3 region has 15 residues. Germline CDR1 reads SNHLY; CDR2 reads FYNNEI. The DNA of the CDR3 is TGTGCCAGCAGCGAAAAGGGCAAAAGCGGGGCTGAGCAGTTCTTC. Protein sequence: CASSEKGKSGAEQFF. Based on the CDR3 plus reference TRBV2 and TRBJ2-1, the full variable domain is EPEVTQTPSHQVTQMGQEVILRCVPISNHLYFYWYRQILGQKVEFLVSFYNNEISEKSEIFDDQFSVERPDGSNFTLKIRSTKLEDSAMYFCASSEKGKSGAEQFFGPGTRLTVL.

This chain connects TRBV5-6 to TRBJ1-5, with TRBD1 matching over 7 bases. With V trimmed by 5 bases and J by 6 bases, 11 bases remained unmatched. The CDR3 spans 15 residues. Germline CDR1 reads SGHDT; CDR2 reads YYEEEE. CDR3 in amino acids: CASRPGTALGQPQHF. The CDR3 nucleotides are TGTGCCAGCAGGCCCGGGACAGCGCTTGGTCAGCCCCAGCATTTT.

The chain combines TRBV30 with TRBJ1-2; 8 bases are shared with TRBD1. V lost 2 bases to trimming and J lost 2 bases; unmatched junction nucleotides: 7. This CDR3 has 15 residues. Germline V gives CDR1 GTSNPN, CDR2 SVGIG (reference sequence). CDR3 DNA: TGTGCCTGGAGTCGCGACAGGGGAGCCAACTATGGCTACACCTTC. This sequence encodes CAWSRDRGANYGYTF.

V gene TRBV5-4 combines with J gene TRBJ1-1, with 8 bases matching TRBD1. J was trimmed by 5 bases and V by 3 bases; bases with no gene match: 6. The CDR3 length is 14 residues. CDR1 is SGHNT and CDR2 is YYREEE in the germline V gene (reference sequence). The CDR3 sequence: CASSSRQGRTEAFF. For the CDR3, the DNA is TGTGCCAGCAGCTCTAGACAGGGGAGGACTGAAGCTTTCTTT.